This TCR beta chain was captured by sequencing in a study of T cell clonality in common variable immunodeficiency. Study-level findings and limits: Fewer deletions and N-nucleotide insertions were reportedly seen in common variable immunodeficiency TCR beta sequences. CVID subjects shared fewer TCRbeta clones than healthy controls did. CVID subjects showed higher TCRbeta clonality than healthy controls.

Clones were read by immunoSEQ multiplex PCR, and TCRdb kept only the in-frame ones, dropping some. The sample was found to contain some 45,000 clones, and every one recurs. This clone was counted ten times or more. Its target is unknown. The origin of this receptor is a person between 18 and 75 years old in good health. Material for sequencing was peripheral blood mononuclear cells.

The CDR3 spells CSAMSDYGNTIYF. The sequenced CDR3 bases are TGCAGTGCGATGAGCGATTATGGAAACACC. The rearrangement joins TRBV20-1 to TRBJ1-3; D is uncertain. The read ends 3 residues early relative to the CDR3; the germline J gene fills the gap. The CDR3 is 13 amino acids. CDR1 is DFQATT, CDR2 SNEGSKA, per germline (reference sequence). With 6 bases removed from V and 3 bases from J, the gap between germline ends came to 12 bases.